This is a list of T cell receptor beta chains from one sample in a study of blood T cell repertoires in COVID-19. The table came from immunoSEQ multiplex PCR; TCRdb's copy has only in-frame clones and leaves some out. Altogether 250,000 to 350,000 clones are present, approximately 90% being singletons, with the ten largest covering approximately 2.4%. Sequenced sample: peripheral blood. The receptors come from a man younger than 35 with active or convalescent COVID-19. The CDR3 runs from the conserved cysteine through the conserved F or W. Fields, in order: clone size, J gene, D gene, V gene, CDR3 protein, CDR3 DNA. A D gene is named only where the DNA matches it firmly. Clone size is stated in some rows and not others, as once, few, many or a class when expanded.

NA,TRBJ1-6,NA,TRBV18,CASSPGGNSPLHF,TGTGCCAGCTCACCAGGGGGCAATTCACCCCTCCACTTT
NA,TRBJ1-1,NA,TRBV7-8,CASSPFPGGEDTEAFF,TGTGCCAGCAGCCCCTTCCCCGGCGGAGAGGACACTGAAGCTTTCTTT
NA,TRBJ1-1,TRBD1,TRBV18,CASSRLTGGTMMGTEAFF,TGTGCCAGCTCACGATTAACAGGGGGGACAATGATGGGCACTGAAGCTTTCTTT
once,TRBJ2-7,TRBD1,TRBV6-1,CASRSPGQGFHEQYF,TGTGCCAGCAGGTCCCCGGGACAGGGTTTCCACGAGCAGTACTTC
NA,TRBJ1-1,NA,TRBV5-6,CASSLVGRRATEAFF,TGTGCCAGCAGCTTGGTGGGGAGGCGGGCCACTGAAGCTTTCTTT
NA,TRBJ1-2,TRBD1,TRBV18,CASSATGSNGYTF,TGTGCCAGCTCAGCGACAGGGTCGAATGGCTACACCTTC
NA,TRBJ2-5,TRBD2,TRBV13,CASSPQLAGDSQETQYF,TGTGCCAGCAGCCCGCAACTAGCGGGGGACTCCCAAGAGACCCAGTACTTC
NA,TRBJ1-3,NA,TRBV13,CASSLSGGDTIYF,TGTGCCAGCAGCCTTTCCGGGGGGGACACCATATATTTT
NA,TRBJ2-7,TRBD2,TRBV29-1,CSVEAGEPYEQYF,TGCAGCGTAGAAGCGGGAGAACCCTACGAGCAGTACTTC
NA,TRBJ2-7,NA,TRBV28,CASSSTGNAYEQYF,TGTGCCAGCAGTTCCACCGGGAATGCCTACGAGCAGTACTTC
NA,TRBJ2-2,TRBD1,TRBV7-8,CASSLEGQSTGELFF,TGTGCCAGCAGCTTAGAGGGACAGAGCACCGGGGAGCTGTTTTTT
NA,TRBJ1-1,NA,TRBV11-3,CASSLGRASTEAFF,TGTGCCAGCAGCTTAGGGAGGGCGAGCACTGAAGCTTTCTTT
NA,TRBJ1-4,NA,TRBV24-1,CATSFAGKLFF,TGTGCCACCAGTTTCGCAGGGAAACTGTTTTTT
NA,TRBJ1-5,NA,TRBV2,CASTGGGARQPQHF,TGTGCCAGCACCGGTGGGGGGGCTCGACAGCCCCAGCATTTT
NA,TRBJ2-2,TRBD2,TRBV5-4,CASSQTSGPRAGELFF,TGTGCCAGCAGCCAAACTAGCGGGCCCCGGGCCGGGGAGCTGTTTTTT
NA,TRBJ2-7,NA,TRBV6-5,CAGGVPGTYEQYF,TGTGCCGGAGGGGTGCCGGGGACCTACGAGCAGTACTTC
few,TRBJ1-5,NA,TRBV6-5,CASGLGAGNQPQHF,TGTGCCAGCGGCCTAGGGGCAGGCAATCAGCCCCAGCATTTT
NA,TRBJ2-1,NA,TRBV12-3/TRBV12-4,CASSPTSGVAFF,TGTGCCAGCAGTCCCACCTCAGGGGTCGCGTTCTTC
few,TRBJ1-6,TRBD1,TRBV27,CASSKGQFRGYNSPLHF,TGTGCCAGCAGTAAAGGACAGTTCAGGGGGTATAATTCACCCCTCCACTTT
NA,TRBJ2-1,TRBD2,TRBV6-2/TRBV6-3,CASSYSRRGEQFF,TGTGCCAGCAGTTACTCTCGGCGGGGGGAGCAGTTCTTC
NA,TRBJ2-4,NA,TRBV9,CASSVGGAGKNIQYF,TGTGCCAGCAGCGTTGGAGGGGCTGGCAAAAACATTCAGTACTTC
NA,TRBJ2-7,NA,TRBV7-9,CASSFGRGYEQYF,TGTGCCAGCAGCTTCGGAAGAGGCTACGAGCAGTACTTC
NA,TRBJ2-3,NA,TRBV18,CASSPTTVGGGDTQYF,TGTGCCAGCTCACCCACTACAGTTGGAGGTGGGGATACGCAGTATTTT
NA,TRBJ2-1,NA,TRBV19,CASSKKRVSMRNEQFF,TGTGCCAGTAGTAAAAAGCGGGTCAGTATGCGCAATGAGCAGTTCTTC
NA,TRBJ2-3,NA,TRBV4-3,CASSQDWAGRTDTQYF,TGCGCCAGCAGCCAAGATTGGGCGGGTCGCACAGATACGCAGTATTTT
NA,TRBJ1-2,TRBD1,TRBV3-1/TRBV3-2,CASSHGTGDRYGYTF,TGTGCCAGCAGCCACGGGACAGGGGATCGTTATGGCTACACCTTC
NA,TRBJ1-4,NA,TRBV11-2,CASSFLHEKLFF,TGTGCCAGCAGCTTTCTACATGAAAAACTGTTTTTT
once,TRBJ2-5,NA,TRBV15,CATSRPMRLTQYF,TGTGCCACCAGCAGACCCATGAGACTAACCCAGTACTTC
NA,TRBJ2-7,TRBD2,TRBV2,CASIPGLAGNEQYF,TGTGCCAGCATCCCGGGACTAGCGGGAAACGAGCAGTACTTC
NA,TRBJ1-4,NA,TRBV5-1,CASSSQASNEKLFF,TGCGCCAGTTCAAGCCAAGCTTCAAATGAAAAACTGTTTTTT
NA,TRBJ2-3,NA,TRBV11-3,CASTRVYTDTQYF,TGTGCCAGCACCCGCGTATACACAGATACGCAGTATTTT
NA,TRBJ1-2,NA,TRBV13,CASSSIQGRNGYTF,TGTGCCAGCAGCTCCATCCAGGGCCGAAATGGCTACACCTTC
few,TRBJ2-7,TRBD2,TRBV4-1,CASSGSGSYEQYF,TGCGCCAGCAGTGGTAGCGGGAGTTACGAGCAGTACTTC
many,TRBJ2-2,TRBD1,TRBV6-5,CASSPGDRVAGELFF,TGTGCCAGCAGTCCGGGGGACAGGGTGGCCGGGGAGCTGTTTTTT
NA,TRBJ2-7,NA,TRBV21-1,CASSKVERSNCQGSYEQYF,TGTGCCAGCAGCAAAGTAGAGCGGTCCAACTGCCAAGGTTCCTACGAGCAGTACTTC
NA,TRBJ2-1,NA,TRBV19,CASRSPLALGGYNEQFF,TGTGCCAGTAGGAGTCCGCTAGCGCTGGGAGGCTACAATGAGCAGTTCTTC
NA,TRBJ2-1,TRBD1,TRBV29-1,CSLRTGGDEQFF,TGCAGCCTACGGACAGGGGGAGATGAGCAGTTCTTC
few,TRBJ1-2,TRBD1,TRBV28,CASSGQANYGYTF,TGTGCCAGCAGTGGACAGGCGAACTATGGCTACACCTTC
NA,TRBJ1-5,TRBD1,TRBV11-2,CASSPDRAQPQHF,TGTGCCAGCAGCCCGGACAGGGCCCAGCCCCAGCATTTT
NA,TRBJ2-7,NA,TRBV19,CASSIQGDTYEQYF,TGTGCCAGTAGTATTCAGGGCGATACCTACGAGCAGTACTTC
once,TRBJ2-3,NA,TRBV6-6,CASRRGAATDTQYF,TGTGCCAGCAGACGGGGGGCAGCCACAGATACGCAGTATTTT
NA,TRBJ2-7,TRBD1,TRBV20-1,CSASSPGQGNYEQYF,TGCAGTGCCAGTTCTCCGGGACAGGGTAATTACGAGCAGTACTTC
NA,TRBJ2-5,TRBD1,TRBV7-2,CASSLAGTGWETQYF,TGTGCCAGCAGCTTAGCCGGGACAGGGTGGGAGACCCAGTACTTC
NA,TRBJ2-2,NA,TRBV6-1,CASSEQGSPGELFF,TGTGCCAGCAGTGAACAGGGATCCCCCGGGGAGCTGTTTTTT
NA,TRBJ2-2,TRBD2,TRBV14,CASSQASGGRGTGELFF,TGTGCCAGCAGCCAAGCTTCCGGCGGGAGGGGGACCGGGGAGCTGTTTTTT
NA,TRBJ2-1,NA,TRBV2,CASRVQGLLNNEQFF,TGTGCCAGCCGCGTTCAGGGACTGTTAAACAATGAGCAGTTCTTC
NA,TRBJ2-4,NA,TRBV6-5,CASRRLAKNIQYF,TGTGCCAGCAGACGACTAGCCAAAAACATTCAGTACTTC
few,TRBJ2-7,TRBD2,TRBV7-2,CASSLDSGGAYEQYF,TGTGCCAGCAGCTTAGATAGCGGGGGGGCCTACGAGCAGTACTTC
NA,TRBJ2-7,TRBD1,TRBV19,CASAPVNLDRLYF,TGTGCCAGTGCCCCGGTAAATTTGGACAGGCTGTACTTC
NA,TRBJ2-7,NA,TRBV18,CASSPIGGRDHEQYF,TGTGCCAGCTCACCAATCGGAGGAAGGGATCACGAGCAGTACTTC
NA,TRBJ1-1,NA,TRBV7-3,CASSSTSWGQTNTEAFF,TGTGCCAGCAGCTCGACCTCGTGGGGGCAGACAAACACTGAAGCTTTCTTT
NA,TRBJ1-5,TRBD1,TRBV15,CATSEGAQGNQPQHF,TGTGCCACCAGCGAGGGGGCACAGGGCAATCAGCCCCAGCATTTT
NA,TRBJ1-1,NA,TRBV21-1,CASSKEGQGTNTEAFF,TGTGCCAGCAGCAAAGAGGGACAGGGTACTAACACTGAAGCTTTCTTT
NA,TRBJ2-2,TRBD2,TRBV28,CASSLLSGTSLTGELFF,TGTGCCAGCAGTTTACTTTCGGGGACTAGCCTCACCGGGGAGCTGTTTTTT
NA,TRBJ2-3,TRBD1,TRBV7-2,CASSLFQGAEDTQYF,TGTGCCAGCAGCTTATTTCAGGGGGCGGAAGATACGCAGTATTTT
NA,TRBJ1-2,TRBD1,TRBV19,CASSIGQGARGYTF,TGTGCCAGTAGTATAGGCCAGGGGGCGCGTGGCTACACCTTC
NA,TRBJ2-3,NA,TRBV15,CATSARLDTDTQYF,TGTGCCACCAGCGCGCGGTTGGACACAGATACGCAGTATTTT